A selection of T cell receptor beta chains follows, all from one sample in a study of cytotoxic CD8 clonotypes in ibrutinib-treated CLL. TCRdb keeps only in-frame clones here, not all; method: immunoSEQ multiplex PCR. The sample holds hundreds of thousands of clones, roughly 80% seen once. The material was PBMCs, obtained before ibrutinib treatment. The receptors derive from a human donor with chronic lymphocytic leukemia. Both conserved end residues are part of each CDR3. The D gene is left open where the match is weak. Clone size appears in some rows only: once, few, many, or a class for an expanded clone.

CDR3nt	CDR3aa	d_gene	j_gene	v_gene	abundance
TGTGCCAGCAGCTTAGTAAGGGGACAGGGAAAGTCCGAGCAGTACTTC	CASSLVRGQGKSEQYF	TRBD1	TRBJ2-7	TRBV7-8	-
TGTGCCACCAGCCCGCTAAAGCTACCCGGGGGCCTCTCTGGAAACACCATATATTTT	CATSPLKLPGGLSGNTIYF	-	TRBJ1-3	TRBV15	-
TGTGCCTGGAGTGCCGGGACACTCACTGAAGCTTTCTTT	CAWSAGTLTEAFF	-	TRBJ1-1	TRBV30	-
TGTGCCAGCAGCCAAGGACGGAACGATCAGCCCCAGCATTTT	CASSQGRNDQPQHF	-	TRBJ1-5	TRBV4-2	few
TGTGCCAGCAGCTTGGGACCTGTGTCGTTCCAGTACTTC	CASSLGPVSFQYF	-	TRBJ2-5	TRBV5-4	few
TGCAGCGTCGTTCAGGGTCCCCTCTCTGGAAACACCATATATTTT	CSVVQGPLSGNTIYF	-	TRBJ1-3	TRBV29-1	-
TGCGCCAGCAGCCAAGATTTCGGCCAAGCGGCGAAAGAGACCCAGTACTTC	CASSQDFGQAAKETQYF	-	TRBJ2-5	TRBV4-1	-
TGTGCCAGCAGTGAAGAGCCCCGGGCAGAGACCCAGTACTTC	CASSEEPRAETQYF	-	TRBJ2-5	TRBV6-1	-
TGTGCCAGCAGTTTCGCCGGGTCCCACCGGAACACTGAAGCTTTCTTT	CASSFAGSHRNTEAFF	-	TRBJ1-1	TRBV6-5	once
TGTGCCAGCAGTTACGACAGGGTTGCGACCCAGTACTTC	CASSYDRVATQYF	TRBD1	TRBJ2-5	TRBV6-5	-
TGTGCCAGCAGGGTGAGGGGAGGCTATGGCTACACCTTC	CASRVRGGYGYTF	-	TRBJ1-2	TRBV28	-
TGTGCCAGCAGTGATCGTGGTGGGCTTTCCTACAATGAGCAGTTCTTC	CASSDRGGLSYNEQFF	-	TRBJ2-1	TRBV6-4	few
TGTGCCAGCACCCGGGACTCTGGAAACACCATATATTTT	CASTRDSGNTIYF	-	TRBJ1-3	TRBV6-1	-
TGTGCCACTGTTAGGGACACTGAAGCTTTCTTT	CATVRDTEAFF	-	TRBJ1-1	TRBV27	-
TGTGCCAGCAGGTTTTTGGGGCCCACTGAAGCTTTCTTT	CASRFLGPTEAFF	-	TRBJ1-1	TRBV28	few
TGTGCCACCAGCATCTCCGGGACAGTGAATTCCTACGAGCAGTACTTC	CATSISGTVNSYEQYF	TRBD1	TRBJ2-7	TRBV15	-